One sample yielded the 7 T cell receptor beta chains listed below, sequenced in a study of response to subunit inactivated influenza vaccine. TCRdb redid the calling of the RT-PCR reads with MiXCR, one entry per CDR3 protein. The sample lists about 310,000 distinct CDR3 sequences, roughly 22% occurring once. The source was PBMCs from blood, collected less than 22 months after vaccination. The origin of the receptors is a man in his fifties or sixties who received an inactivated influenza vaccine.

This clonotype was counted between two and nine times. The DNA of the CDR3 is TGCGCCAGCAGCCCCGTGGGGGGGGGCAATCAGCCCCAGCATTTT. It yields the protein CASSPVGGGNQPQHF. This chain uses TRBV5-1 with TRBJ1-5; D is perhaps TRBD1 (5 bases). This CDR3 contains 15 residues. Germline CDR1 reads SGHRS; CDR2 reads YFSETQ. Trimming shortened V by 4 bases and J by 2 bases, and 13 bases separated the two germline ends.

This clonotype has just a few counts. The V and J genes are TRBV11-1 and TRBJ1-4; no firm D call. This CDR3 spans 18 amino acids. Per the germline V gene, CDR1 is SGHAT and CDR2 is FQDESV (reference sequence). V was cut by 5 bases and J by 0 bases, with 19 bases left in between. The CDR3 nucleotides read TGTGCCAGCAGCCTGGGTTGGCTCCGGGTTACAACTAATGAAAAACTGTTTTTT. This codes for CASSLGWLRVTTNEKLFF.

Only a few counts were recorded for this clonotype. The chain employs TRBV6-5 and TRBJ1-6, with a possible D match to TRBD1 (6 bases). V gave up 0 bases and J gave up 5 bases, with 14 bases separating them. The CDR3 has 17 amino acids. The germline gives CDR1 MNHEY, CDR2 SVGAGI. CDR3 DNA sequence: TGTGCCAGCAGTTACTCGACCCGACGGGACAATAATTCACCCCTCCACTTT. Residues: CASSYSTRRDNNSPLHF.

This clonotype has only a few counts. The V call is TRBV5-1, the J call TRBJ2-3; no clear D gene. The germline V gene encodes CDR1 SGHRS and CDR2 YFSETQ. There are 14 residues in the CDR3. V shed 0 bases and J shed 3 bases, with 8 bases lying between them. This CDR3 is CASSLAGWTDTQYF. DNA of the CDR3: TGCGCCAGCAGCTTGGCCGGGTGGACAGATACGCAGTATTTT.

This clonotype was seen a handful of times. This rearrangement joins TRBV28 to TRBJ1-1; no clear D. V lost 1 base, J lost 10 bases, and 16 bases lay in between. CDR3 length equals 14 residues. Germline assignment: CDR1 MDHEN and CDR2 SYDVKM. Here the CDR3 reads CASSLFQGLGGAFF. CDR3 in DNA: TGTGCCAGCAGTTTATTTCAAGGACTGGGTGGAGCTTTCTTT.

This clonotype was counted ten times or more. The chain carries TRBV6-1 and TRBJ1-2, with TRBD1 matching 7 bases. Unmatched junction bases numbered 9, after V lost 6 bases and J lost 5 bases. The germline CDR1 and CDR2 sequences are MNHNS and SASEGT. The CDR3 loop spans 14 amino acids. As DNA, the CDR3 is TGTGCCAGCAGCAACAGGGGCGCGGGGTATGGCTACACCTTC. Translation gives CASSNRGAGYGYTF.

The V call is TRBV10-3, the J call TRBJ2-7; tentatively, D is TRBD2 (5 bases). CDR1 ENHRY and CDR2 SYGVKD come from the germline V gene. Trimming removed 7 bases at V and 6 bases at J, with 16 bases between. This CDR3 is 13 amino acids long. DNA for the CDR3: TGTGCCATCACTGCTAGAGGAGAGGGCGAGCAGTACTTC. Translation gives CAITARGEGEQYF.